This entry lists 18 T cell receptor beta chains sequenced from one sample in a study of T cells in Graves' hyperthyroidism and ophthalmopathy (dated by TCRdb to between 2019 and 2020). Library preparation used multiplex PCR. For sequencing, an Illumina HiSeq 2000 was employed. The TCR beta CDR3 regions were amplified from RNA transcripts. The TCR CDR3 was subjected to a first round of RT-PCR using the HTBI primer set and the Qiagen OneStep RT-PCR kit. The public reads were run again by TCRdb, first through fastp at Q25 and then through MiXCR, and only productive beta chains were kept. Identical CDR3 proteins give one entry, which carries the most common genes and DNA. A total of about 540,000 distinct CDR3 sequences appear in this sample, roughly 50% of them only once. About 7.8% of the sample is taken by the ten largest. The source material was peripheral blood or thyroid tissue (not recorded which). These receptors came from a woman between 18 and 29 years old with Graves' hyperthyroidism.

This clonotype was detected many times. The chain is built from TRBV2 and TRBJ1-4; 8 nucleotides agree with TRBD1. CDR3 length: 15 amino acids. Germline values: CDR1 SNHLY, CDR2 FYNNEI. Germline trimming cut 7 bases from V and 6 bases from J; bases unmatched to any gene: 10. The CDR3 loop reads CASISGGTGDEKLFF. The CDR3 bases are TGTGCCAGCATATCAGGCGGGACAGGCGATGAAAAACTGTTTTTT.

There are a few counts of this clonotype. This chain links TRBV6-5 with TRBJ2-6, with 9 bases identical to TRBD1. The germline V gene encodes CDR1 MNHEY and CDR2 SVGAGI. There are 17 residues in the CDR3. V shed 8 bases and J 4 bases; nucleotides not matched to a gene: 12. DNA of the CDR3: TGTGCCAGCTTCGGGACAGGGCTCCTATCGGGGGCCAACGTCCTGACTTTC. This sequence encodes CASFGTGLLSGANVLTF.

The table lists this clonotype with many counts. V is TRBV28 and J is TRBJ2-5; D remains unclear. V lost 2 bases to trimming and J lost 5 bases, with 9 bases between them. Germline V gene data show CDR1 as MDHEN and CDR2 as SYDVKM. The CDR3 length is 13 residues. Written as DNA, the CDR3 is TGTGCCAGCAGTTTAGCTAGAAGTGAGACCCAGTACTTC. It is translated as CASSLARSETQYF.

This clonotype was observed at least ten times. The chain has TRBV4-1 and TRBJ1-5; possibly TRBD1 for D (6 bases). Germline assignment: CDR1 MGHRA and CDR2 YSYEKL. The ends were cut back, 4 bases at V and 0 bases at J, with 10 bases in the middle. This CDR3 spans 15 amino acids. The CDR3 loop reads CASSRDIYSNQPQHF. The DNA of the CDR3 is TGCGCCAGCAGCCGGGACATTTATAGCAATCAGCCCCAGCATTTT.

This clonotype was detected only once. CDR3 protein: CASQDRGQDSPLHF. CDR3 coding DNA: TGTGCCAGCCAGGACAGGGGGCAGGATTCACCCCTCCACTTT. V gene TRBV2 combines with J gene TRBJ1-6; 11 nucleotides line up with TRBD1. Trimming took 8 bases from V and 8 from J; bases not matched to a gene: 5. Germline CDR1 and CDR2: SNHLY and FYNNEI. CDR3 length: 14 amino acids.

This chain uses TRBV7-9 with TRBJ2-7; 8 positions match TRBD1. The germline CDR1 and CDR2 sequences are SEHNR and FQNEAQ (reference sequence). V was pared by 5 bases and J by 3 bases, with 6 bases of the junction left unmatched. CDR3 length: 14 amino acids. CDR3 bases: TGTGCCAGCAGCCCGGGACAGGCAAACTACGAGCAGTACTTC. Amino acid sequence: CASSPGQANYEQYF.

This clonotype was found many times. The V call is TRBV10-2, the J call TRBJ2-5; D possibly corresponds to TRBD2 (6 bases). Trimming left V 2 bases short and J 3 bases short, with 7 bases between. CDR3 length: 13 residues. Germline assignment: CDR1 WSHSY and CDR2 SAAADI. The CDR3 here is CASSEQREETQYF. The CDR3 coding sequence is TGCGCCAGCAGTGAGCAGCGGGAAGAGACCCAGTACTTC.

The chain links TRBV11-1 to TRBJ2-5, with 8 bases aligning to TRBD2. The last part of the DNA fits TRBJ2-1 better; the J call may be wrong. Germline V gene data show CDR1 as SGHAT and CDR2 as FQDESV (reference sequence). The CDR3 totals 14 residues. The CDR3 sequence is CASSLSGADQEQFF. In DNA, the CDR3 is TGTGCCAGCAGCCTTAGCGGGGCGGACCAGGAGCAGTTCTTC.

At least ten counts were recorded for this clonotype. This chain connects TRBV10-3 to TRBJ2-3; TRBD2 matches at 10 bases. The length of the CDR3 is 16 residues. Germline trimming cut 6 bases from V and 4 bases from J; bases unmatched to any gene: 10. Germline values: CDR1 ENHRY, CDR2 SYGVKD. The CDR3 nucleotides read TGTGCCATCAGCGGACTAGCGGATTCCAAGTCAGATACGCAGTATTTT. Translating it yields CAISGLADSKSDTQYF.

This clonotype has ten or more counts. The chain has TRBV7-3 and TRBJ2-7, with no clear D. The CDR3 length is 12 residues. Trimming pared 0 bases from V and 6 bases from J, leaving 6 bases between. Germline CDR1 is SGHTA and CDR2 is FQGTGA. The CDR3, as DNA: TGTGCCAGCAGCTTAACAGGATCCGAGCAGTACTTC. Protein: CASSLTGSEQYF.

The CDR3 region is CASSLVGDSSYEQYF. CDR3 coding DNA: TGTGCCAGCAGCTTAGTAGGGGACAGCTCCTACGAGCAGTACTTC. The J gene is TRBJ2-7, the V gene TRBV7-8, with 7 bases aligning to TRBD1. Germline CDR1 reads SGHVS; CDR2 reads FQNEAQ. J lost 0 bases, V lost 1 base, and 3 bases had no gene match. The CDR3 is made up of 15 amino acids.

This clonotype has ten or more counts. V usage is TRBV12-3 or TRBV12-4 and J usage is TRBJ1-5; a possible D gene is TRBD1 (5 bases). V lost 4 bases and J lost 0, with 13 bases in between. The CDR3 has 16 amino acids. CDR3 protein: CASSWGVRGSNQPQHF. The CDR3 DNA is TGTGCCAGCAGTTGGGGGGTCCGGGGTAGCAATCAGCCCCAGCATTTT.

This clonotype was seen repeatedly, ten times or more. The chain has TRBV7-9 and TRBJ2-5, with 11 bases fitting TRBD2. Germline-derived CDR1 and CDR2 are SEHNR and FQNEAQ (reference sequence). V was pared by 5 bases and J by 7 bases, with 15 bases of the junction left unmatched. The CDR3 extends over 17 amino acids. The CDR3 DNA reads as TGTGCCAGCAGCCCCCTTCTAGCGGGAGGACGACTTGGGACCCAGTACTTC. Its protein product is CASSPLLAGGRLGTQYF.

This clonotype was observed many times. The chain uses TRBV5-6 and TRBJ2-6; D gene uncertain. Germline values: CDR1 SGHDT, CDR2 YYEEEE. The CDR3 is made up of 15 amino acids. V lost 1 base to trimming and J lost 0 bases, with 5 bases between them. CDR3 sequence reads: CASSLFDSGANVLTF. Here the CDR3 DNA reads TGTGCCAGCAGCTTGTTTGACTCTGGGGCCAACGTCCTGACTTTC.

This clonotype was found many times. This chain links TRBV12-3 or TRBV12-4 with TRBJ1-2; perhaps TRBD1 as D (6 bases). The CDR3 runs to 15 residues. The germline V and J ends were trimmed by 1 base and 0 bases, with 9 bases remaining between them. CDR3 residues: CASSLVAGANYGYTF. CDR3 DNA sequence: TGTGCCAGCAGTTTAGTGGCAGGGGCTAACTATGGCTACACCTTC.

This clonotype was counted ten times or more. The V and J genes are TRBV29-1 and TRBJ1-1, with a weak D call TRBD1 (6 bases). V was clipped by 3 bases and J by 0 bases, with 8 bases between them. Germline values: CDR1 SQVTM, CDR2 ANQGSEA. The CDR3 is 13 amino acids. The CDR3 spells CSVEDRMNTEAFF. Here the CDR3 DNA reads TGCAGCGTTGAGGACAGAATGAACACTGAAGCTTTCTTT.

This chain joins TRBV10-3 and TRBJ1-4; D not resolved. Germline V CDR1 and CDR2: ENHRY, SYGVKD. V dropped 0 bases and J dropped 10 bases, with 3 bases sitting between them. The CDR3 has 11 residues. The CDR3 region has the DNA TGTGCCATCAGTGAGTCCGGAAAACTGTTTTTT. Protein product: CAISESGKLFF.

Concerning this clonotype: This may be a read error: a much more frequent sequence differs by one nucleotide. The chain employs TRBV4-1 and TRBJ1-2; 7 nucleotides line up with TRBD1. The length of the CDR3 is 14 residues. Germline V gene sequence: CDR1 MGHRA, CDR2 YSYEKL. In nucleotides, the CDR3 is TGCGCCGGCAGCTCCCAGGGGGTTGACTATGGCTACACCTTC. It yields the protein CAGSSQGVDYGYTF.